Presented here are 20 T cell receptor beta chains from one specimen sequenced in a study of shared clonotypes between healthy human individuals. Only in-frame clones appear in the TCRdb table, and some are missing; sequencing was by immunoSEQ multiplex PCR. The data contain about 79,000 clones, 50% to 70% of them singletons. Source material: memory CD8+ T cells sorted from blood. The subset: CD45RO+ cells pooled with CCR7-negative TemRA cells. Every receptor here comes from a man aged 30-40 years in good health.

The genes are TRBV29-1 and TRBJ2-7; no firm D call. The CDR3 is 15 residues long. Trimming shortened V by 2 bases and J by 1 base, and 15 bases separated the two germline ends. Germline V CDR1 and CDR2: SQVTM, ANQGSEA. DNA for the CDR3: TGCAGCGTTGAACTTCTGGGATCAGAGTCCTACGAGCAGTACTTC. It is translated as CSVELLGSESYEQYF.

This chain links TRBV7-9 with TRBJ2-2; 10 bases agree with TRBD2. The germline CDR1 and CDR2 sequences are SEHNR and FQNEAQ (reference sequence). The CDR3 extends over 18 amino acids. Losses at the gene ends were 1 base for V and 6 bases for J; bases not matched to a gene: 11. The DNA for the CDR3 is TGTGCCAGCAGCTTAGTCGGGTCTAGCGGGAGACTATCCGGGGAGCTGTTTTTT. Translated: CASSLVGSSGRLSGELFF.

The chain is built from TRBV11-2 and TRBJ1-3; D is unresolved. The CDR3 covers 15 residues. Germline values: CDR1 SGHAT, CDR2 FQNNGV. V lost 5 bases, J lost 4 bases, and 15 bases lay in between. In DNA form, the CDR3 reads TGTGCCAGCAGCCCTAAGGGAGTTGCCGGAAACACCATATATTTT. It codes for CASSPKGVAGNTIYF.

This clone was counted between two and nine times. Being one base from a much bigger clone, this may be a read error. The chain has TRBV11-3 and TRBJ2-4; the D gene is possibly TRBD2 (7 bases). This CDR3 has 14 residues. Germline CDR1 and CDR2: SGHNT and YENEEA. V lost 5 bases and J lost 8, with 16 bases in between. The CDR3 DNA reads TGTGCCAGCAGCCAGGGGCTGGGGGGGGACATTCAGTACTTC. Translated, it gives CASSQGLGGDIQYF.

The rearrangement links TRBV9 to TRBJ2-1; unclear D gene. From germline, CDR1 is SGDLS and CDR2 YYNGEE. The CDR3 is 15 amino acids. Trimming left V 1 base short and J 7 bases short, with 15 bases between. The CDR3 nucleotides are TGTGCCAGCAGCGTAACTCTGGATCTGGTAAATGAGCAGTTCTTC. This encodes CASSVTLDLVNEQFF.

This clone has only one observation. The chain employs TRBV9 and TRBJ2-7; possible D gene TRBD2, 7 bases. The germline V and J ends were trimmed by 4 bases and 5 bases, with 16 bases remaining between them. The V gene's germline CDR1 is SGDLS and CDR2 YYNGEE. The CDR3 consists of 14 residues. This CDR3 reads CASSLYGGGDEQYF. The CDR3 nucleotides read TGTGCCAGCAGCCTGTACGGAGGGGGGGACGAGCAGTACTTC.

This sequence joins TRBV30 and TRBJ1-2; D possibly corresponds to TRBD1 (5 bases). V was pared by 7 bases and J by 8 bases, with 11 bases between. The germline CDR1 and CDR2 sequences are GTSNPN and SVGIG (reference sequence). The CDR3 runs 10 residues. The DNA of the CDR3 is TGTGCCTTCAGGTGGGACGGCTACACCTTC. It is translated as CAFRWDGYTF.

In this sample, this clone turned up once. The gene calls are TRBV11-2 and TRBJ1-4, with a weak D call TRBD1 (5 bases). The CDR3 runs to 15 residues. Deletions cut 4 bases from V and 3 bases from J, with 12 bases between. CDR1 and CDR2 (germline): SGHAT, FQNNGV. This chain's CDR3 is CASSYVAGANEKLFF. The CDR3 DNA is TGTGCCAGCAGCTACGTTGCGGGGGCTAATGAAAAACTGTTTTTT.

With regard to this clone: Germline and junction disagree at one end, which may indicate a read error. The chain links TRBV28 to TRBJ2-5, with 15 bases identical to TRBD2. Germline assignment: CDR1 MDHEN and CDR2 SYDVKM. This CDR3 has 15 residues. As DNA, the CDR3 is TGTGCCAGCAGTTTATATGGCGGACTAGCGGGAGGGAGAGACTTC. Amino acid sequence: CASSLYGGLAGGRDF.

Notes on this clone: In the same sample, other DNA sequences code for this CDR3. The rearrangement uses TRBV28 and TRBJ1-2, with a possible D match to TRBD1 (6 bases). The V end was cut by 1 base, the J end by 4 bases, with 10 bases between. Per germline, CDR1 MDHEN and CDR2 SYDVKM. The CDR3 totals 14 residues. The CDR3 region has the DNA TGTGCCAGCAGTTTATCCGGGACAATCTATGGCTACACCTTC. It encodes CASSLSGTIYGYTF.

The J gene is TRBJ2-1, the V gene TRBV4-1; D is undetermined. CDR1 and CDR2 (germline): MGHRA, YSYEKL. The CDR3 has 16 amino acids. Trimming left V 6 bases short and J 8 bases short, with 23 bases between. The CDR3 region is CASRVRPYSWLDEQFF. The CDR3, as DNA: TGCGCCAGCAGGGTTAGGCCCTATAGCTGGTTGGATGAGCAGTTCTTC.

The CDR3 bases are TGCAGCGTTAGAAGCGCCTACGAGCAGTACTTC. This encodes CSVRSAYEQYF. This rearrangement joins TRBV29-1 to TRBJ2-7; no reliable D call. Germline loops: CDR1 SQVTM, CDR2 ANQGSEA. V gave up 5 bases and J gave up 2 bases, with 7 bases separating them. The CDR3 is 11 amino acids.

The chain has TRBV6-1 and TRBJ1-2, with D possibly matching TRBD1 (5 bases). V shed 6 bases and J shed 3 bases, with 8 bases lying between them. The CDR3 sequence is 12 residues long. The germline V gene has CDR1 MNHNS and CDR2 SASEGT. CDR3 in amino acids: CASRGLDYGYTF. The CDR3 DNA reads as TGTGCCAGCAGGGGACTTGACTATGGCTACACCTTC.

The rearrangement uses TRBV28 and TRBJ2-7; D remains ambiguous. The CDR3 runs 14 residues. Germline CDR1 is MDHEN and CDR2 is SYDVKM. V gave up 3 bases and J gave up 3 bases, with 12 bases separating them. The CDR3 DNA is TGTGCCAGCAGTTTTGCACAGATCGGCTACGAGCAGTACTTC. Its protein is CASSFAQIGYEQYF.

This chain uses TRBV30 with TRBJ1-3; D not resolved. Germline CDR1 and CDR2: GTSNPN and SVGIG (reference sequence). Deletions cut 3 bases from V and 0 bases from J, with 12 bases between. The CDR3 covers 15 residues. The chain's CDR3 is CAWRSSGSSGNTIYF. CDR3 nucleotides: TGTGCCTGGAGATCCTCAGGTAGCTCTGGAAACACCATATATTTT.

This chain links TRBV9 with TRBJ2-7; TRBD2 agrees at 7 bases. The CDR3 sequence is 16 residues long. Trimming took 3 bases from V and 0 from J; bases not matched to a gene: 9. Germline CDR1 SGDLS, CDR2 YYNGEE. The CDR3: CASSGRTSIGSYEQYF. The CDR3 DNA reads TGTGCCAGCAGCGGAAGGACTAGTATAGGCTCCTACGAGCAGTACTTC.

This clone was counted ten times or more. The chain employs TRBV15 and TRBJ2-1, with 8 bases that match TRBD2. There are 20 residues in the CDR3. Looked up from germline, CDR1 is LNHNV and CDR2 is YYDKDF (reference sequence). V dropped 2 bases and J dropped 0; count of bases not matched to a gene: 15. The CDR3 protein is CATSRPWNSGVSSSYNEQFF. The DNA of the CDR3 is TGTGCCACCAGCAGACCGTGGAATAGCGGGGTATCAAGCTCCTACAATGAGCAGTTCTTC.

The gene calls are TRBV5-1 and TRBJ2-6; D possibly matches TRBD1 or TRBD2 (5 bases each). Germline CDR1 SGHRS, CDR2 YFSETQ. Trimming took 3 bases from V and 0 from J, leaving 13 bases between them. The CDR3 extends over 17 amino acids. The CDR3 DNA reads TGCGCCAGCAGCTACCGGGGCGGTATCTCTGGGGCCAACGTCCTGACTTTC. It yields the protein CASSYRGGISGANVLTF.

J is TRBJ2-3 and V is TRBV4-3; 8 bases map to TRBD1. The V gene end was trimmed by 3 bases and the J gene end by 2 bases; junction bases not matched to a gene: 10. Per germline, CDR1 LGHNA and CDR2 YSLEER. The CDR3 runs 17 residues. CDR3 sequence reads: CASSQTGAPESTDTQYF. The CDR3 DNA reads as TGCGCCAGCAGCCAGACAGGGGCACCCGAATCCACAGATACGCAGTATTTT.

This clone has ten or more counts. V gene TRBV29-1 combines with J gene TRBJ1-4; D is perhaps TRBD1 (6 bases). The V gene lost 4 bases and the J gene lost 12 bases, with 15 bases spanning the gap. The CDR3 sequence is 12 residues long. Germline assignment: CDR1 SQVTM and CDR2 ANQGSEA. The chain's CDR3 is CSVVSGASQLFF. The CDR3 coding sequence is TGCAGCGTTGTTTCGGGGGCTAGTCAACTGTTTTTT.